The clone carrying this T cell receptor beta chain occurred a few times. Its antigen is still unknown. This specimen comes from a study of T-cell memory formation after mild COVID-19. Study summary: Largely donor-specific sequence clusters came from two donors.

V gave up 3 bases and J gave up 10 bases, with 10 bases separating them. The CDR3 extends over 13 amino acids. The germline V gene has CDR1 LGHNA and CDR2 YSLEER. TCRdb recomputed calls from the 5' RACE reads with MiXCR, one row per CDR3 protein. The sample records approximately 290,000 distinct CDR3 sequences, about 16% being singletons. The study, taken as a whole, reports: Cross-reactive memory appears to have joined, as suggested by some responding clones showing up in pre-infection memory.

The chain uses TRBV4-3 and TRBJ1-6, with D maybe TRBD1 (5 bases). The sample taken for sequencing was PBMCs or a T cell subset sorted from them (not recorded which). The TCR originated in a man in his late teens or twenties who had mild COVID-19 (a few samples of this study predate the infection). Cell type and time point are not known. CDR3: CASSHRQKSPLHF. CDR3 DNA: TGCGCCAGCAGCCACCGACAGAAATCACCCCTCCACTTT.